These 30 T cell receptor beta chains share one sample of origin, sequenced in a study of blood T cell repertoires in COVID-19. TCRdb's copy holds only in-frame clones and misses some; the assay was immunoSEQ multiplex PCR. The sample includes under 200,000 clones, over 65% of them seen just once. Specimen: peripheral blood. The receptor set was obtained from a man aged 55 to 70 with acute or convalescent COVID-19.

The gene calls are TRBV19 and TRBJ1-1, with 8 positions matching TRBD1. Germline loops: CDR1 LNHDA, CDR2 SQIVND (reference sequence). V lost 5 bases and J lost 1; bases outside the gene matches: 6. This CDR3 comprises 15 residues. The CDR3 reads CASSRPGTGNTEAFF. CDR3 coding DNA: TGTGCCAGTAGTCGTCCCGGGACAGGGAACACTGAAGCTTTCTTT.

The rearrangement links TRBV5-4 to TRBJ2-1; D perhaps matches TRBD2 (6 bases). This CDR3 is 13 amino acids long. The V gene lost 4 bases and the J gene lost 7 bases, with 12 bases spanning the gap. Germline CDR1 SGHNT, CDR2 YYREEE (reference sequence). The CDR3 loop reads CASSDRERNEQFF. CDR3 DNA sequence: TGTGCCAGCAGCGACCGGGAGAGGAATGAGCAGTTCTTC.

This clone was observed a single time. The chain joins TRBV9 to TRBJ1-4; D perhaps matches TRBD1 (5 bases). The V end was cut by 2 bases, the J end by 4 bases, with 12 bases between. Germline V CDR1 and CDR2: SGDLS, YYNGEE. The CDR3 contains 15 residues. DNA for the CDR3: TGTGCCAGCAGCGTGGGGACTTCATATAATGAAAAACTGTTTTTT. Protein sequence: CASSVGTSYNEKLFF.

In regard to this clone: The sample carries other DNA sequences with the same CDR3. This rearrangement joins TRBV30 to TRBJ1-2; D gene unclear. The CDR3 spans 12 residues. The V end lost 5 bases, the J end lost 4 bases, and 11 bases lay between the germline ends. Germline values: CDR1 GTSNPN, CDR2 SVGIG (reference sequence). The DNA for the CDR3 is TGTGCCTGGTCGGTCCCAGGCTATGGCTACACCTTC. Translation: CAWSVPGYGYTF.

The rearrangement joins TRBV10-1 to TRBJ1-1; D not certain. V lost 6 bases to trimming and J lost 0 bases, with 8 bases between them. The length of the CDR3 is 13 residues. Looked up from germline, CDR1 is WNHNN and CDR2 is SYGVQD (reference sequence). CDR3 in amino acids: CASRQWMNTEAFF. The CDR3 DNA reads as TGCGCCAGCAGACAGTGGATGAACACTGAAGCTTTCTTT.

The J gene is TRBJ1-5, the V gene TRBV14; no definite D call. V was pared by 6 bases and J by 0 bases, with 12 bases between. Germline assignment: CDR1 SGHDN and CDR2 FVKESK. This CDR3 comprises 15 residues. CDR3 in amino acids: CASRDERGSNQPQHF. The CDR3, as DNA: TGTGCCAGCAGGGATGAGCGGGGTAGCAATCAGCCCCAGCATTTT. Full variable domain (remainder filled in from reference TRBV14 and TRBJ1-5): EAGVTQFPSHSVIEKGQTVTLRCDPISGHDNLYWYRRVMGKEIKFLLHFVKESKQDESGMPNNRFLAERTGGTYSTLKVQPAELEDSGVYFCASRDERGSNQPQHFGDGTRLSIL.

The J gene is TRBJ2-1, the V gene TRBV19; 10 positions agree with TRBD2. Germline V gene sequence: CDR1 LNHDA, CDR2 SQIVND (reference sequence). This CDR3 comprises 17 residues. Losses at the gene ends were 2 bases for V and 1 base for J; bases not matched to a gene: 5. CDR3 residues: CASSILAGDHSYNEQFF. CDR3 bases: TGTGCCAGTAGTATACTAGCGGGGGACCATTCCTACAATGAGCAGTTCTTC.

This clone was seen a few times. The rearrangement links TRBV7-8 to TRBJ1-3; 8 bases fit TRBD1. Per the germline V gene, CDR1 is SGHVS and CDR2 is FQNEAQ. The CDR3 totals 17 residues. With V trimmed by 0 bases and J by 3 bases, 7 bases remained unmatched. The CDR3 bases are TGTGCCAGCAGCTTAGCCGGACAGGGACTCAGTGGAAACACCATATATTTT. Translating it yields CASSLAGQGLSGNTIYF.

V gene TRBV9 combines with J gene TRBJ2-5, with D possibly being TRBD2 (6 bases). V lost 0 bases, J lost 2 bases, and 8 bases lay in between. This CDR3 has 14 residues. Germline CDR1 and CDR2: SGDLS and YYNGEE. As DNA, the CDR3 is TGTGCCAGCAGCGTAGAGGGGAGGCAAGAGACCCAGTACTTC. This codes for CASSVEGRQETQYF.

J is TRBJ1-5 and V is TRBV5-6, with a weak D call TRBD1 (5 bases). Germline CDR1 reads SGHDT; CDR2 reads YYEEEE. Trimming left V 4 bases short and J 2 bases short, with 16 bases between. The CDR3 consists of 16 residues. The CDR3 DNA is TGTGCCAGCAGCGGAGGGGACTTAAGGGGCAATCAGCCCCAGCATTTT. Amino acid sequence: CASSGGDLRGNQPQHF. Based on the CDR3 plus reference TRBV5-6 and TRBJ1-5, the full variable domain is DAGVTQSPTHLIKTRGQQVTLRCSPKSGHDTVSWYQQALGQGPQFIFQYYEEEERQRGNFPDRFSGHQFPNYSSELNVNALLLGDSALYLCASSGGDLRGNQPQHFGDGTRLSIL.

The rearrangement links TRBV19 to TRBJ2-4; 7 nucleotides align to TRBD2. This CDR3 has 15 amino acids. CDR1 is LNHDA, CDR2 SQIVND, per germline (reference sequence). The trim removed 3 bases at V and 1 base at J, leaving 3 bases unmatched. CDR3 sequence: CASSIVGGAKNIQYF. Written as DNA, the CDR3 is TGTGCCAGTAGTATTGTCGGGGGGGCCAAAAACATTCAGTACTTC.

The rearrangement joins TRBV21-1 to TRBJ1-2. TRBV21-1 is shown as a pseudogene. The CDR3 consists of 10 residues. The CDR3 reads CASSRRGYTF. For the CDR3, the DNA is TGTGCCAGCTCCCGTCGGGGCTACACCTTC.

The DNA for the CDR3 is TGTGCCAGCAGCGAAACTAGCGGGGCCCTGGATACGCAGTATTTT. The encoded protein is CASSETSGALDTQYF. V gene TRBV9 combines with J gene TRBJ2-3; 10 bases are shared with TRBD2. Per the germline V gene, CDR1 is SGDLS and CDR2 is YYNGEE. The CDR3 length is 15 residues. The V segment lost 3 bases and the J segment 6 bases; nucleotides outside the gene matches: 7.

The chain carries TRBV3-1 (or the pseudogene TRBV3-2) and TRBJ1-2; 10 nucleotides align to TRBD1. The junction had 6 bases not matched to a gene; V was cut back by 4 bases and J by 4 bases. Germline CDR1 reads LGHDT; CDR2 reads YNNKEL (reference sequence). The CDR3 sequence is 15 residues long. The CDR3 nucleotides read TGTGCCAGCAGCCTAGGGACAGGGGTAGGCTATGGCTACACCTTC. Residues: CASSLGTGVGYGYTF.

The V gene is TRBV27, the J gene TRBJ2-6; D gene uncertain. CDR1 and CDR2 (germline): MNHEY, SMNVEV (reference sequence). The CDR3 totals 14 residues. V shed 9 bases and J shed 0 bases, with 9 bases lying between them. CDR3 coding DNA: TGTGCCAGTTCGGGTTACTCTGGGGCCAACGTCCTGACTTTC. Its translation: CASSGYSGANVLTF.

The chain links TRBV15 to TRBJ2-5; 8 bases fit TRBD2. The CDR3 spans 16 residues. Germline CDR1 is LNHNV and CDR2 is YYDKDF (reference sequence). With 2 bases clipped from V and 4 bases from J, the junction kept 9 bases outside the gene matches. The CDR3 loop is CATSRSSAGGGETQYF. The CDR3, as DNA: TGTGCCACCAGCAGATCCTCGGCGGGGGGCGGAGAGACCCAGTACTTC.

The chain combines TRBV10-3 with TRBJ2-7, with 7 bases fitting TRBD1. V lost 10 bases and J lost 3; bases outside the gene matches: 9. CDR1 is ENHRY, CDR2 SYGVKD, per germline. The CDR3 consists of 13 residues. The CDR3 sequence is CATSVDRDYEQYF. Here the CDR3 DNA reads TGTGCCACCTCCGTTGACAGGGACTACGAGCAGTACTTC.

The CDR3: CASSKKGPQPQHF. CDR3 DNA sequence: TGTGCCAGTAGTAAAAAGGGGCCTCAGCCCCAGCATTTT. J is TRBJ1-5 and V is TRBV19; D is possibly TRBD1 (5 bases). V lost 4 bases and J 6 bases, leaving 10 bases between the germline ends. CDR3 length equals 13 residues. Per germline, CDR1 LNHDA and CDR2 SQIVND (reference sequence).

The chain combines TRBV25-1 with TRBJ1-1; TRBD1 agrees at 9 bases. The CDR3 loop spans 14 amino acids. Unmatched junction bases numbered 1, after V lost 5 bases and J lost 0 bases. CDR1 is MGHDK and CDR2 is SYGVNS in the germline V gene. CDR3 loop: CASSRTGVNTEAFF. CDR3 nucleotides: TGTGCCAGCAGTCGGACAGGGGTGAACACTGAAGCTTTCTTT.

The chain combines TRBV11-2 with TRBJ2-1; 12 nucleotides agree with TRBD2. Germline CDR1 SGHAT, CDR2 FQNNGV. This CDR3 has 15 amino acids. Unmatched junction bases numbered 6, after V lost 5 bases and J lost 7 bases. The CDR3 sequence is CASSNLAGGQNEQFF. CDR3 nucleotide sequence: TGTGCCAGCAGCAACCTAGCGGGGGGGCAAAATGAGCAGTTCTTC.

CDR3 amino acids: CASSYSGRSNEKLFF. The CDR3 bases are TGTGCCAGCAGTTACTCGGGCAGATCTAATGAAAAACTGTTTTTT. V is TRBV6-2 or TRBV6-3 and J is TRBJ1-4, with D hard to call. The germline gives CDR1 MNHEY, CDR2 SVGEGT. This CDR3 has 15 amino acids. V was clipped by 0 bases and J by 3 bases, with 8 bases between them.

The V and J genes are TRBV9 and TRBJ2-3, with TRBD2 matching over 11 bases. V was pared by 3 bases and J by 5 bases, with 8 bases of the junction left unmatched. This CDR3 region has 16 residues. Germline V gene data show CDR1 as SGDLS and CDR2 as YYNGEE. CDR3: CASSGLTSGARDTQYF. CDR3 nucleotide sequence: TGTGCCAGCAGCGGCCTGACTAGCGGGGCTAGAGATACGCAGTATTTT.

The chain carries TRBV7-3 and TRBJ2-7; D is possibly TRBD2 (5 bases). V was pared by 1 base and J by 3 bases, with 13 bases between. This CDR3 region has 15 residues. Germline values: CDR1 SGHTA, CDR2 FQGTGA. CDR3 sequence reads: CASSLSPGRNYEQYF. DNA of the CDR3: TGTGCCAGCAGCTTAAGTCCGGGGAGAAACTACGAGCAGTACTTC.

The rearrangement joins TRBV6-5 to TRBJ2-7; maybe TRBD1 (5 bases). The germline V gene encodes CDR1 MNHEY and CDR2 SVGAGI. There are 12 residues in the CDR3. V lost 7 bases and J lost 3, with 10 bases in between. CDR3 DNA: TGTGCCAGCACCTCAGGGCTCTACGAGCAGTACTTC. Translated, it gives CASTSGLYEQYF.

The genes are TRBV27 and TRBJ2-7, with 9 bases matching TRBD1. The ends lost 7 bases at V and 5 bases at J; junction bases unmatched: 6. The CDR3 totals 13 residues. Germline CDR1 and CDR2: MNHEY and SMNVEV (reference sequence). CDR3 loop: CASKQRTGDEQYF. The CDR3 DNA sequence: TGTGCCAGCAAGCAAAGGACAGGGGACGAGCAGTACTTC.

In regard to this clone: One base away lies a much larger clone, so this may be a sequencing read error. Other nucleotide sequences in the sample specify the same CDR3. The V gene is TRBV5-1, the J gene TRBJ2-1, with a weak D call TRBD1 (5 bases). Germline V gene lookup returns CDR1 SGHRS and CDR2 YFSETQ. The CDR3 sequence is 14 residues long. Trimming removed 0 bases at V and 4 bases at J, with 8 bases between. The CDR3 nucleotides read TGCGCCAGCAGCTTGGGACAGATTTACAATGAGCAGTTCTTC. It is translated as CASSLGQIYNEQFF.

The rearrangement joins TRBV7-2 to TRBJ1-6; D is unclear. This CDR3 spans 17 amino acids. V dropped 4 bases and J dropped 3 bases, with 16 bases sitting between them. Germline CDR1 and CDR2: SGHTA and FQGNSA. CDR3 sequence: CASSSLGGRGYNSPLHF. The CDR3 DNA reads TGTGCCAGCAGCTCCCTCGGAGGTCGGGGCTATAATTCACCCCTCCACTTT.

V gene TRBV2 combines with J gene TRBJ2-2; 8 nucleotides agree with TRBD2. The junction had 1 base not matched to a gene; V was cut back by 4 bases and J by 0 bases. The CDR3 has 15 amino acids. Germline CDR1 is SNHLY and CDR2 is FYNNEI. CDR3 region: CASSGLASNTGELFF. The CDR3 DNA is TGTGCCAGCAGTGGACTAGCGTCGAACACCGGGGAGCTGTTTTTT.

The V and J genes are TRBV27 and TRBJ1-2; TRBD1 is a possible D gene (6 bases). The V end lost 5 bases, the J end lost 1 base, and 20 bases lay between the germline ends. Germline V CDR1 and CDR2: MNHEY, SMNVEV (reference sequence). The CDR3 extends over 17 amino acids. The DNA for the CDR3 is TGTGCCAGCAGTCCCTCCGCCCGGACAGTCGTTAACTATGGCTACACCTTC. Protein product: CASSPSARTVVNYGYTF.

The V gene is TRBV29-1, the J gene TRBJ2-7, with a tentative D call TRBD1 (6 bases). Deletions cut 1 base from V and 6 bases from J, with 16 bases between. The CDR3 is made up of 14 amino acids. Per the germline V gene, CDR1 is SQVTM and CDR2 is ANQGSEA. The CDR3 nucleotides read TGCAGCGTTGAAGGCTACAGGGAATCGGGCGAGCAGTACTTC. Translated: CSVEGYRESGEQYF.